This is a list of T cell receptor beta chains from one sample in a study of shared clonotypes between healthy human individuals. The assay was immunoSEQ multiplex PCR, and TCRdb's table has in-frame clones only and misses some. The sample records roughly 500,000 clones, 95% to 96% being singletons. The sample comprised naive CD4+ T cells sorted from blood. The receptors derive from a woman aged 25 to 39 in good health. Each CDR3 is given with its conserved first and last residue. Clone sizes are given selectively: once, few, many, or a class where the clone is expanded.

CDR3: CASSQGDYGYTF
V: TRBV4-1
size: -
J: TRBJ1-2

CDR3: CASSGTEGSNEQFF
V: TRBV6-1
size: -
J: TRBJ2-1

CDR3: CASSFGEGAYNEQFF
V: TRBV5-6
size: -
J: TRBJ2-1

CDR3: CASSETSGSIYEQYF
V: TRBV28
size: -
J: TRBJ2-7

CDR3: CASSSGPRGETQYF
V: TRBV5-1
size: -
J: TRBJ2-5

CDR3: CAWSRQGRGGYTF
V: TRBV30
size: -
J: TRBJ1-2

CDR3: CASSQGRGTTGGEQFF
V: TRBV4-1
size: -
J: TRBJ2-1

CDR3: CASSQGGTRVLLQFF
V: TRBV27
size: -
J: TRBJ2-1

CDR3: CATSRESQGTTYEQYF
V: TRBV15
size: -
J: TRBJ2-7

CDR3: CASSELPGQSSTDTQYF
V: TRBV25-1
size: -
J: TRBJ2-3

CDR3: CASSLDQLFYEQYF
V: TRBV7-9
size: -
J: TRBJ2-7

CDR3: CASSQPAGGRYGYTF
V: TRBV16
size: -
J: TRBJ1-2

CDR3: CATATSGTYQETQYF
V: TRBV19
size: -
J: TRBJ2-5

CDR3: CASSNQQGADTQYF
V: TRBV19
size: once
J: TRBJ2-3

CDR3: CASSLASSEPYEQYF
V: TRBV5-5
size: -
J: TRBJ2-7

CDR3: CASSDEVSTNEKLFF
V: TRBV2
size: -
J: TRBJ1-4

CDR3: CASRLTSGGVAGELFF
V: TRBV9
size: -
J: TRBJ2-2

CDR3: CASSESWGSLKEQYF
V: TRBV2
size: -
J: TRBJ2-5

CDR3: CASSLALLSSYNEQFF
V: TRBV7-2
size: -
J: TRBJ2-1

CDR3: CASSSTGERQPQHF
V: TRBV27
size: -
J: TRBJ1-5

CDR3: CASSPRPGQGIVTQYF
V: TRBV5-1
size: -
J: TRBJ2-3

CDR3: CASSNPTLTQSRANVLTF
V: TRBV28
size: -
J: TRBJ2-6

CDR3: CASSLRPGELFF
V: TRBV18
size: -
J: TRBJ2-2

CDR3: CASSSLAVSSYNEQFF
V: TRBV5-5
size: once
J: TRBJ2-1

CDR3: CASSLDQRAGDTQYF
V: TRBV11-3
size: -
J: TRBJ2-3

CDR3: CASSVAAGTAYGYTF
V: TRBV9
size: -
J: TRBJ1-2

CDR3: CASSSRASGPSYEQYF
V: TRBV5-4
size: -
J: TRBJ2-7

CDR3: CASSWTSSTGTQYF
V: TRBV9
size: -
J: TRBJ2-3

CDR3: CASSYGWDYNSPLHF
V: TRBV6-5
size: -
J: TRBJ1-6

CDR3: CASSQAASGNYEQYF
V: TRBV6-4
size: -
J: TRBJ2-7

CDR3: CASSLALGFRDEQFF
V: TRBV5-4
size: -
J: TRBJ2-1

CDR3: CASSIRTDSNQPQHF
V: TRBV19
size: -
J: TRBJ1-5

CDR3: CASRDLLTDTQYF
V: TRBV6-5
size: -
J: TRBJ2-3

CDR3: CASSETGRASYGYTF
V: TRBV6-5
size: -
J: TRBJ1-2

CDR3: CATSREMDGTYEQYF
V: TRBV15
size: -
J: TRBJ2-7

CDR3: CASSTTSVYEQYF
V: TRBV2
size: -
J: TRBJ2-7

CDR3: CASSLEGDTEAFF
V: TRBV7-9
size: -
J: TRBJ1-1

CDR3: CASSLVPGLAGSYEQYF
V: TRBV11-2
size: -
J: TRBJ2-7

CDR3: CASSQLIYGTNYEQYF
V: TRBV5-1
size: -
J: TRBJ2-7

CDR3: CASSPGTGVIGYTF
V: TRBV28
size: -
J: TRBJ1-2

CDR3: CASSSGPHYEQYF
V: TRBV28
size: -
J: -

CDR3: CASSIRIPADTYEQYF
V: TRBV19
size: -
J: TRBJ2-7

CDR3: CASSATEDEAFF
V: TRBV5-1
size: few
J: TRBJ1-1